This T cell receptor (beta chain) emerged from a study of T cell responses to AZD1222 COVID-19 vaccine. Points from the study as a whole: Sampling that yielded the repertoires occurred only after the peak T cell response. The reported proportion of spike-specific TCRs targeting unmutated variant regions was nearly half.

About this clone itself: Antigen specificity is unknown.

CDR1 and CDR2 from the germline V gene are MRHNA and SNTAGT. This CDR3 spans 21 amino acids. With 2 bases clipped from V and 0 bases from J, the junction kept 18 bases outside the gene matches. Sequencing used immunoSEQ multiplex PCR; TCRdb keeps in-frame clones, though not all of them. The sample records some 110,000 clones, 85% to 90% being singletons. The chain joins TRBV6-4 to TRBJ2-3, with TRBD2 identical over 9 bases. Sequenced material: peripheral blood, taken 28 days after the second AZD1222 dose. The clonotype originates from an adult who received the AZD1222 COVID-19 vaccine. CDR3 amino acids: CASSDPKRLAGVYLSTDTQYF. CDR3 coding DNA: TGTGCCAGCAGTGACCCGAAGCGGTTAGCGGGAGTTTATTTGAGCACAGATACGCAGTATTTT.